Presented here are 12 T cell receptor beta chains from one specimen sequenced in a study of Ad26.COV2.S vaccination and SARS-CoV-2 variants. Only in-frame clones appear in the TCRdb table, and some are missing; sequencing was by immunoSEQ multiplex PCR. The sample lists about 410,000 clones, about nine tenths occurring once. The treatment here: around 19 received Ad26.COV2.S at low or high dose, single or two shots; about 5 received placebo; per-sample allocation not given. After the first vaccine or placebo injection, samples were drawn on day 63. The sequences come from peripheral blood, collected in a trial of Ad26.COV2.S vaccine versus placebo. Source of these receptors: a person between 18 and 60 years old who received the Ad26.COV2.S COVID-19 vaccine or a placebo.

The chain links TRBV7-9 to TRBJ2-3; 11 bases line up with TRBD2. CDR3 length: 17 amino acids. Unmatched junction bases numbered 8, after V lost 2 bases and J lost 4 bases. The germline gives CDR1 SEHNR, CDR2 FQNEAQ (reference sequence). In DNA form, the CDR3 reads TGTGCCAGCAGCTTATTCCGTAGCGGGGGGGCCCCAGATACGCAGTATTTT. As protein: CASSLFRSGGAPDTQYF.

Regarding this clone: This same CDR3 is encoded by further DNA sequences in the sample. This sequence joins TRBV12-5 and TRBJ1-1, with 7 bases identical to TRBD1. The V and J ends lost 0 bases and 0 bases, in that order; junction bases with no gene match: 4. The CDR3 totals 16 residues. CDR1 and CDR2 (germline): LGHNT, FRNRAP. The CDR3 region is CASGLVLGQMNTEAFF. The CDR3 DNA reads TGTGCTAGTGGTTTGGTACTGGGACAGATGAACACTGAAGCTTTCTTT.

The chain uses TRBV4-1 and TRBJ1-1, with D unclear. V lost 0 bases, J lost 8 bases, and 4 bases lay in between. The V gene's germline CDR1 is MGHRA and CDR2 YSYEKL. The CDR3 sequence is 11 residues long. CDR3 coding DNA: TGCGCCAGCAGCCAAGACAGGGAAGCTTTCTTT. Its translation is CASSQDREAFF.

The rearrangement links TRBV14 to TRBJ1-5; the D gene is possibly TRBD1 (6 bases). V lost 0 bases and J 6 bases, leaving 18 bases between the germline ends. The CDR3 totals 17 residues. Germline assignment: CDR1 SGHDN and CDR2 FVKESK. The CDR3 reads CASSQDLIGQGSQPQHF. The DNA for the CDR3 is TGTGCCAGCAGCCAAGATCTTATAGGGCAGGGGAGTCAGCCCCAGCATTTT. Full variable domain (missing parts from reference TRBV14 and TRBJ1-5): EAGVTQFPSHSVIEKGQTVTLRCDPISGHDNLYWYRRVMGKEIKFLLHFVKESKQDESGMPNNRFLAERTGGTYSTLKVQPAELEDSGVYFCASSQDLIGQGSQPQHFGDGTRLSIL.

The chain joins TRBV5-1 to TRBJ2-7, with 10 positions matching TRBD1. After removal of 5 bases from V and 6 bases from J, the junction contained 8 bases not matched to a gene. The CDR3 has 14 residues. Germline V gives CDR1 SGHRS, CDR2 YFSETQ. CDR3 nucleotide sequence: TGCGCCAGCAGTCGAGCCGGGACAGGGGTCGAGCAGTACTTC. Translated: CASSRAGTGVEQYF.

The chain employs TRBV7-2 and TRBJ2-3, with TRBD2 matching 7 bases. The CDR3 has 18 amino acids. Looked up from germline, CDR1 is SGHTA and CDR2 is FQGNSA. Trimming removed 4 bases from V and 1 base from J; junction bases left unmatched: 14. The DNA of the CDR3 is TGTGCCAGCAGCTCCGGACTAGTAAGTCTCCAGCGCACAGATACGCAGTATTTT. Protein sequence: CASSSGLVSLQRTDTQYF.

The chain is built from TRBV4-1 and TRBJ1-2; D gene ambiguous. Germline loops: CDR1 MGHRA, CDR2 YSYEKL. The CDR3 runs 15 residues. Trimming shortened V by 0 bases and J by 5 bases, and 13 bases separated the two germline ends. CDR3 bases: TGCGCCAGCAGCCAAGATAGTGGAAAAACTTATGGCTACACCTTC. This translates into CASSQDSGKTYGYTF.

V gene TRBV28 combines with J gene TRBJ1-1; D is uncertain. The germline gives CDR1 MDHEN, CDR2 SYDVKM. The CDR3 extends over 12 amino acids. The germline V and J ends were trimmed by 3 bases and 12 bases, with 14 bases remaining between them. CDR3: CASSLGSRLSFF. DNA of the CDR3: TGTGCCAGCAGTTTGGGGTCCCGTCTATCTTTCTTT.

The genes are TRBV11-3 and TRBJ2-2, with a weak D call TRBD1 (5 bases). The CDR3 runs 15 residues. The germline CDR1 and CDR2 sequences are SGHNT and YENEEA. With 1 base removed from V and 7 bases from J, the gap between germline ends came to 13 bases. CDR3 coding DNA: TGTGCCAGCAGCTTAGTTCTAGGGGCGAGCGGGGAGCTGTTTTTT. Protein: CASSLVLGASGELFF.

This rearrangement joins TRBV10-3 to TRBJ1-1; D uncertain. The CDR3 spans 13 residues. Trimming removed 2 bases at V and 11 bases at J, with 15 bases between. Germline CDR1 ENHRY, CDR2 SYGVKD. CDR3 sequence (DNA): TGTGCCATCAGTGAGGTCCACCTGGTTGGTGCTTTCTTT. It encodes CAISEVHLVGAFF.

This chain's CDR3 is CASTPNRVLQETQYF. CDR3 in DNA: TGTGCCAGCACCCCGAACAGGGTTCTCCAAGAGACCCAGTACTTC. The rearrangement links TRBV11-2 to TRBJ2-5, with D possibly TRBD1 on 6 matching bases. This CDR3 spans 15 amino acids. Per the germline V gene, CDR1 is SGHAT and CDR2 is FQNNGV. V was cut by 7 bases and J by 1 base, with 16 bases left in between.

A word on this clone: It is likely a read error, because the conserved phenylalanine at the end of the CDR3 is missing. The DNA is left out, because the CDR3 cannot be placed on it with certainty; the CDR3 is given as TCRdb lists it. The rearrangement uses TRBV21-1 and TRBJ1-2; the table's D call TRBD1 went unverified against the DNA. TRBV21-1 is annotated as a pseudogene. The CDR3 has 14 amino acids, counting both end residues. CDR3 loop: CASSKDDNRGSPLP.